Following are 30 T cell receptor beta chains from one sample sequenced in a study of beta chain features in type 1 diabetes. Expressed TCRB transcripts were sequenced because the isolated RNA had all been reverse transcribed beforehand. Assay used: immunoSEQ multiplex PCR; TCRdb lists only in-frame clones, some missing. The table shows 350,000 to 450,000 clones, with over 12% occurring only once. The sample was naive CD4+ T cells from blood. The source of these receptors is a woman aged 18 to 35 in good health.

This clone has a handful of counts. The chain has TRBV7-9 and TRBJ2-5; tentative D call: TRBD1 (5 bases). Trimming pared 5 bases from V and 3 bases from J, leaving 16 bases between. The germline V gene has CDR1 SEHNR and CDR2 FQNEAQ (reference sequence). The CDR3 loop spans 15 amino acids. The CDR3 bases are TGTGCCAGCAGCCGGAACCAGGGTCTCGAAGAGACCCAGTACTTC. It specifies CASSRNQGLEETQYF.

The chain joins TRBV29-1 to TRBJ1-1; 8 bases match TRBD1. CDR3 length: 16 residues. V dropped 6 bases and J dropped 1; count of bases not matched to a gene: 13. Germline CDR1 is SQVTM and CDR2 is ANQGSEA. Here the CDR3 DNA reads TGCAGCGTGCCTAGGACAGGGTTGGCGAGGAACACTGAAGCTTTCTTT. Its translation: CSVPRTGLARNTEAFF.

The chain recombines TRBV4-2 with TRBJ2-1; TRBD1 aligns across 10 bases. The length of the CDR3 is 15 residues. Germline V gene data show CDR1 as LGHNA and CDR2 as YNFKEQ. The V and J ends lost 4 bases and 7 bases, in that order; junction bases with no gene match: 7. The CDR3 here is CASSRSGTGANEQFF. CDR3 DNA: TGTGCCAGCAGCCGGTCCGGGACAGGGGCGAATGAGCAGTTCTTC.

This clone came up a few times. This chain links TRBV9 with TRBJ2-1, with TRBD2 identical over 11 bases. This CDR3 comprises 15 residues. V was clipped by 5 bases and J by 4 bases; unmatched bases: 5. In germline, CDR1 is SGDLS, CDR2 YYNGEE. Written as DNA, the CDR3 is TGTGCCAGCAGAGAGGGACTAGCGGCTTACAATGAGCAGTTCTTC. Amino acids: CASREGLAAYNEQFF.

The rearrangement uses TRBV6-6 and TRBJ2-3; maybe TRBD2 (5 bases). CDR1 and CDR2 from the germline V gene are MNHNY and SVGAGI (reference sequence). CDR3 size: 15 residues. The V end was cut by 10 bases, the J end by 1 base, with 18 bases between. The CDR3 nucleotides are TGTGCCACCATAAAGGCTCTAGCCCGCACAGATACGCAGTATTTT. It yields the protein CATIKALARTDTQYF.

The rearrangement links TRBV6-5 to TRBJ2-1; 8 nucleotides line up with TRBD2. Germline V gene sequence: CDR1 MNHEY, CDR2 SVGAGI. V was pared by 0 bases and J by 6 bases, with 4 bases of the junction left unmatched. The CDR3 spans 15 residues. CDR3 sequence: CASSYSGLGVNEQFF. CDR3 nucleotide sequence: TGTGCCAGCAGTTACTCGGGACTAGGAGTCAATGAGCAGTTCTTC.

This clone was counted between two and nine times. CDR3 region: CAYGQGNKFEAFF. CDR3 DNA: TGTGCCTACGGACAGGGGAATAAATTTGAAGCTTTCTTT. The V call is TRBV28, the J call TRBJ1-1; TRBD1 matches at 9 bases. The V gene's germline CDR1 is MDHEN and CDR2 SYDVKM. The CDR3 is made up of 13 amino acids. Unmatched junction bases numbered 11, after V lost 11 bases and J lost 7 bases.

Here the CDR3 DNA reads TGTGCCTGGGTCCCGGACAGGAATGAAAAACTGTTTTTT. This encodes CAWVPDRNEKLFF. This sequence joins TRBV30 and TRBJ1-4; TRBD1 matches at 7 bases. Germline V gene sequence: CDR1 GTSNPN, CDR2 SVGIG (reference sequence). After removal of 5 bases from V and 5 bases from J, the junction contained 5 bases not matched to a gene. This CDR3 is 13 amino acids long.

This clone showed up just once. The CDR3 is CASSFTEGSYEQYF. The DNA of the CDR3 is TGTGCCAGCAGCTTTACAGAAGGCTCCTACGAGCAGTACTTC. This chain links TRBV7-9 with TRBJ2-5; D is ambiguous. The assigned J gene may be wrong: the sequence end matches TRBJ2-7 better. Looked up from germline, CDR1 is SEHNR and CDR2 is FQNEAQ (reference sequence). The CDR3 totals 14 residues.

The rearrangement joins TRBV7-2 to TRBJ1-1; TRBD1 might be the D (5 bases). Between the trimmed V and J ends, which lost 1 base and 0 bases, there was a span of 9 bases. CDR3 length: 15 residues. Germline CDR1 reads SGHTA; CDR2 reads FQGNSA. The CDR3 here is CASSLGGTVNTEAFF. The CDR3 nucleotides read TGTGCCAGCAGCTTAGGGGGGACTGTGAACACTGAAGCTTTCTTT.

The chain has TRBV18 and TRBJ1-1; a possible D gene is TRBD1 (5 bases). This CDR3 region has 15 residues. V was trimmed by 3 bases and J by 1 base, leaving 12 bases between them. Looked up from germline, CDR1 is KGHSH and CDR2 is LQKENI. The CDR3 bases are TGTGCCAGCTCACCGGGGAACCAGGGGAACACTGAAGCTTTCTTT. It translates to CASSPGNQGNTEAFF.

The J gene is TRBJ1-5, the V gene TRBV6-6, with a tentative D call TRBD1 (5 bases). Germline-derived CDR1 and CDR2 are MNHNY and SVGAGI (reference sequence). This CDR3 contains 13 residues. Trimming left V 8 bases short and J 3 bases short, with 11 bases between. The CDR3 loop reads CASQDTDNQPQHF. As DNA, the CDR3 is TGTGCCAGCCAGGACACGGACAATCAGCCCCAGCATTTT.

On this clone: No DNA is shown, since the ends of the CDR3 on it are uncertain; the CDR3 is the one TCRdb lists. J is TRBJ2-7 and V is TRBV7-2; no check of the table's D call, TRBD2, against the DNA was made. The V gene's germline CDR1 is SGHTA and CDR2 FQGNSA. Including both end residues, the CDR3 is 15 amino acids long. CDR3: CASSFGAGDGYEQYF.

The CDR3: CASSLVGGLALVNEQFF. The CDR3 nucleotides read TGTGCCAGCAGCTTAGTCGGCGGACTAGCTCTCGTCAATGAGCAGTTCTTC. The V and J genes are TRBV7-2 and TRBJ2-1; TRBD2 matches at 8 bases. V dropped 1 base and J dropped 6; count of bases not matched to a gene: 11. The CDR3 loop spans 17 amino acids. Germline-derived CDR1 and CDR2 are SGHTA and FQGNSA.

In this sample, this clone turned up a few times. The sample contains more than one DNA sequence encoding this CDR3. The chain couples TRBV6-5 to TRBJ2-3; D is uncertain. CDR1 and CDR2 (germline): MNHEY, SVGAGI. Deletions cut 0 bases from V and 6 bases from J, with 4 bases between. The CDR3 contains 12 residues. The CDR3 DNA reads TGTGCCAGCAGTTACTCGAGGGATACGCAGTATTTT. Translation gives CASSYSRDTQYF.

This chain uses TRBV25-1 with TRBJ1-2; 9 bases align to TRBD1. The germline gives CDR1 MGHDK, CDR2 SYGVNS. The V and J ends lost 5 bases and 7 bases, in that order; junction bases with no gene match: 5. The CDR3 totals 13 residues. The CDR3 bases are TGTGCCAGCAGTTGGACAGGGGTTACTGGCTACACCTTC. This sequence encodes CASSWTGVTGYTF.

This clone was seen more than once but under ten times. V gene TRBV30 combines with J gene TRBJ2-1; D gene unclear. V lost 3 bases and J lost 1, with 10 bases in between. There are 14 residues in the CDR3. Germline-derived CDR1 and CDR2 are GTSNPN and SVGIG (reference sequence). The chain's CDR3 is CAWRAPQSYNEQFF. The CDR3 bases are TGTGCCTGGAGGGCCCCCCAATCCTACAATGAGCAGTTCTTC. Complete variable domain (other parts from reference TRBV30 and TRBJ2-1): SQTIHQWPATLVQPVGSPLSLECTVEGTSNPNLYWYRQAAGRGLQLLFYSVGIGQISSEVPQNLSASRPQDRQFILSSKKLLLSDSGFYLCAWRAPQSYNEQFFGPGTRLTVL.

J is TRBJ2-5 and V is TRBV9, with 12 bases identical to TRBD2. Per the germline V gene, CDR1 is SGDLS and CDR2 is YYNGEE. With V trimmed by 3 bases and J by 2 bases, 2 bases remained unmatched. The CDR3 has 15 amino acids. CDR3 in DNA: TGTGCCAGCAGCGAGGGACTAGCGGGTCAAGAGACCCAGTACTTC. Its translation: CASSEGLAGQETQYF.

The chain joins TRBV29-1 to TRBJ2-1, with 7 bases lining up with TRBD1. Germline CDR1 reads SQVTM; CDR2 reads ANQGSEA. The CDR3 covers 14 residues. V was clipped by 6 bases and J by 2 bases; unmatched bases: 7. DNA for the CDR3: TGCAGCGTCGGAGACAGGGCACCCTACAATGAGCAGTTCTTC. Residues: CSVGDRAPYNEQFF.

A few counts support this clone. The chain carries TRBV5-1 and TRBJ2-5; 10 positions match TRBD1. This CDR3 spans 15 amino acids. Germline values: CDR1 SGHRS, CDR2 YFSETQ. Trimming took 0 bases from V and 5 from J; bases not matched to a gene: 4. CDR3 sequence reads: CASSLARQGAETQYF. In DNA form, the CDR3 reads TGCGCCAGCAGCTTGGCTCGACAGGGGGCTGAGACCCAGTACTTC.

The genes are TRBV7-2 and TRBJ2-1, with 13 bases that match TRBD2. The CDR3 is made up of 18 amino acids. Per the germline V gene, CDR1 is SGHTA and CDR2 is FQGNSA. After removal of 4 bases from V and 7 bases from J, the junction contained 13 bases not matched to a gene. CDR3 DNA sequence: TGTGCCAGCAGCTCCTCACCTCGGACTAGCGGGAGAGGAAATGAGCAGTTCTTC. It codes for CASSSSPRTSGRGNEQFF.

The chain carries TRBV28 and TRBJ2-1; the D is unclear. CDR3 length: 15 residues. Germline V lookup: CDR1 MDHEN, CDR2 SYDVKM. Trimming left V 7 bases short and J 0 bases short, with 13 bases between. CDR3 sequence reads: CASISGTSSYNEQFF. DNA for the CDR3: TGTGCCAGCATATCAGGAACGAGCTCCTACAATGAGCAGTTCTTC.

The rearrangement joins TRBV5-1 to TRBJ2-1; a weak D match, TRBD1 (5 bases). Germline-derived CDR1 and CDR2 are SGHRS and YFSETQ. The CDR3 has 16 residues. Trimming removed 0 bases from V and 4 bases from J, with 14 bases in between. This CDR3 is CASSLVAGARYNEQFF. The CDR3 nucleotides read TGCGCCAGCAGCTTGGTTGCTGGGGCGCGGTACAATGAGCAGTTCTTC. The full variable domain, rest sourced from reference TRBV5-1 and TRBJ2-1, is KAGVTQTPRYLIKTRGQQVTLSCSPISGHRSVSWYQQTPGQGLQFLFEYFSETQRNKGNFPGRFSGRQFSNSRSEMNVSTLELGDSALYLCASSLVAGARYNEQFFGPGTRLTVL.

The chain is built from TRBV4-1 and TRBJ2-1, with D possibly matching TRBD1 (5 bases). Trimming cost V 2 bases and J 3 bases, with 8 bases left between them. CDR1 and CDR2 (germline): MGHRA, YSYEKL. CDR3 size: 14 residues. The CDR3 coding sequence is TGCGCCAGCAGCCAACAGGGCTACTACAATGAGCAGTTCTTC. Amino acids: CASSQQGYYNEQFF.

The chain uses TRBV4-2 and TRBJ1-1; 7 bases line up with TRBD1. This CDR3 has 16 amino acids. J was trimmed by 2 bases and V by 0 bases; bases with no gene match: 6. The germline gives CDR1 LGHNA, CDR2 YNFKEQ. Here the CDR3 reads CASSQEPGGINTEAFF. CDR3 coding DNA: TGTGCCAGCAGCCAAGAGCCAGGGGGGATTAACACTGAAGCTTTCTTT.

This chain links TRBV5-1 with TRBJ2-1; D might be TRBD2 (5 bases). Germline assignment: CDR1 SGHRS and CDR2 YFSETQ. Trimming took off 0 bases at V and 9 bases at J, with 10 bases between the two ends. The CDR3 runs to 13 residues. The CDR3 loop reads CASSLELGSEQFF. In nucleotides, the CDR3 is TGCGCCAGCAGCTTGGAACTAGGGAGTGAGCAGTTCTTC. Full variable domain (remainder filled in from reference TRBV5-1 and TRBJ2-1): KAGVTQTPRYLIKTRGQQVTLSCSPISGHRSVSWYQQTPGQGLQFLFEYFSETQRNKGNFPGRFSGRQFSNSRSEMNVSTLELGDSALYLCASSLELGSEQFFGPGTRLTVL.

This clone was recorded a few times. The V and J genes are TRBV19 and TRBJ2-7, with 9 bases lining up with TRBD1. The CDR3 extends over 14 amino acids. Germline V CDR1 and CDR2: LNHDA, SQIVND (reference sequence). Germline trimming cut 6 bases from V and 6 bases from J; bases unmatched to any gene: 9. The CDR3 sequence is CASSAPGQGPEQYF. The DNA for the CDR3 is TGTGCCAGTAGCGCTCCGGGACAGGGACCCGAGCAGTACTTC.

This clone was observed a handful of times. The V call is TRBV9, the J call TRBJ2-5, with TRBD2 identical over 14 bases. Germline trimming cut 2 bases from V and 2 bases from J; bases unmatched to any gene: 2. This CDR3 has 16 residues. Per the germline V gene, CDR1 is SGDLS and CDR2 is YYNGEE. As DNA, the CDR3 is TGTGCCAGCAGCGTGACTAGCGGGAGGGGACAAGAGACCCAGTACTTC. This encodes CASSVTSGRGQETQYF.

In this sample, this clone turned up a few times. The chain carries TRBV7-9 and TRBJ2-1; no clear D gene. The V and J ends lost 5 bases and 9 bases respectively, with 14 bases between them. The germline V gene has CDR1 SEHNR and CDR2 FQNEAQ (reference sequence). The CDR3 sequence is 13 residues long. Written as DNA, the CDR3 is TGTGCCAGCAGCCCCCGCGAGTTCGGTGAGCAGTTCTTC. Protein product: CASSPREFGEQFF.

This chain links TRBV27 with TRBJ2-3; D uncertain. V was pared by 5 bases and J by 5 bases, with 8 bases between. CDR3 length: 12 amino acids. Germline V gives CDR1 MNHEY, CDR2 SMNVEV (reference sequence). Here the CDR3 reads CASSPFRDTQYF. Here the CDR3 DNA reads TGTGCCAGCAGTCCCTTTAGAGATACGCAGTATTTT.